This T cell receptor (beta chain) was recovered during a study of blood T cell repertoires in COVID-19. Study information: Spain, Italy and the United States supplied samples that represented acute and convalescent COVID-19. T cells, B-cell-depleted T cells, or PBMCs supplied cDNA or gDNA.

Germline trimming cut 4 bases from V and 6 bases from J; bases unmatched to any gene: 3. The germline CDR1 and CDR2 sequences are SGHRS and YFSETQ. The CDR3 contains 13 residues. A few counts support this clone. In the original workflow: Researchers report that nucleated cell counts were estimated from reference gene primer amplification. Here immunoSEQ multiplex PCR was the method, and the copy in TCRdb shows in-frame clones only, minus some. From that table come the V and J calls and clone size; the DNA was used to work out D and trimming. The sample gives 80,000 or so clones, under 85% of which show up once; approximately 9.1% is in the top ten.

The sample was peripheral blood. The TCR comes from a human donor in a cohort sampled during active COVID-19. This rearrangement joins TRBV5-1 to TRBJ2-2, with 7 positions matching TRBD1. The CDR3: CASSVQGSGELFF. DNA for the CDR3: TGCGCCAGCAGCGTACAGGGGTCCGGGGAGCTGTTTTTT.